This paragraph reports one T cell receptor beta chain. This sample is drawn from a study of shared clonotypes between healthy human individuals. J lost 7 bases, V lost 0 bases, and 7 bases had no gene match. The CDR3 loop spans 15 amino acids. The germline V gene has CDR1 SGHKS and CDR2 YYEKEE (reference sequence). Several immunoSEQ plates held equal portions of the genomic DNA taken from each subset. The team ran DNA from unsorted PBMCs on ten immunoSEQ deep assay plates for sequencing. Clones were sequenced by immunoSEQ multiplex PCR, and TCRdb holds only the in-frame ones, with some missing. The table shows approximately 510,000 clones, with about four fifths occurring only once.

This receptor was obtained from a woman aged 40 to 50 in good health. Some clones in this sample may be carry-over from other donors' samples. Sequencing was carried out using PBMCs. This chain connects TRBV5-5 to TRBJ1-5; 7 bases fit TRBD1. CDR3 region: CASSLGPDRAQPQHF. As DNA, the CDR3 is TGTGCCAGCAGCTTGGGCCCCGACAGGGCGCAGCCCCAGCATTTT.